This TCR beta chain was sequenced in a study of post-analysis software for immune sequencing data. At the level of the study: Relapsing-remitting, secondary progressive and progressive-relapsing forms made up the multiple sclerosis disease courses.

TCR beta cDNA libraries included unique molecular identifiers. One entry per CDR3 protein, called by TCRdb with MiXCR from the PCR reads. Counted here are some 260,000 distinct CDR3 sequences, 30% to 45% occurring once; the ten biggest clones make up under 5.5%. With respect to this clonotype: The antigen remains unidentified.

V was shortened by 5 bases and J by 3 bases, with 12 bases between the two germline ends. Germline V lookup: CDR1 SGHRS, CDR2 YFSETQ. The CDR3 is 13 residues long. Study-wide results and caveats: Significantly decreased normalized Chao1 diversity was recorded for multiple sclerosis patients relative to controls. Batch-matched samples strongly co-clustered by F measure. Included in a set of five TRBV segments more frequent in patients than controls were TRBV5-6, TRBV5-1 and TRBV20-1.

The TCR comes from a girl aged 10 to 17 with multiple sclerosis. The sequenced sample was blood. V gene TRBV5-1 combines with J gene TRBJ2-7, with D perhaps matching TRBD2 (5 bases). CDR3 residues: CASSGYRDYEQYF. The CDR3, as DNA: TGCGCCAGCAGTGGGTATCGGGACTACGAGCAGTACTTC.